This T cell receptor (beta chain) was identified during a study of blood T cell repertoires in COVID-19. Study details: Specimens from acute and convalescent COVID-19 originated in the United States, Italy and Spain.

The age range of participants was about 18 to 95 years, with residence in about two dozen US areas. Germline CDR1 reads LGHDT; CDR2 reads YNNKEL (reference sequence). V was cut by 5 bases and J by 2 bases, with 10 bases left in between. The CDR3 spans 13 residues. As handled by the study authors: By means of reference gene primer amplification, nucleated cell counts were estimated. Profiling relied on immunoSEQ multiplex PCR, and the TCRdb table lists in-frame clones only, not all of them. Clone size and V and J calls were adopted from that table, with D and trimming inferred from the DNA. In the table there are 300,000 or so clones, about nine tenths of which are singletons.

The gene calls are TRBV3-1 (or the pseudogene TRBV3-2) and TRBJ2-7; D is unclear. The sequencing input was PBMCs or T cells enriched from blood (not recorded which). The TCR sequence derives from a woman aged 25 to 39 who had recovered from COVID-19. This chain's CDR3 is CASSAGSPYEQYF. CDR3 DNA: TGTGCCAGCAGCGCAGGTTCACCCTACGAGCAGTACTTC.